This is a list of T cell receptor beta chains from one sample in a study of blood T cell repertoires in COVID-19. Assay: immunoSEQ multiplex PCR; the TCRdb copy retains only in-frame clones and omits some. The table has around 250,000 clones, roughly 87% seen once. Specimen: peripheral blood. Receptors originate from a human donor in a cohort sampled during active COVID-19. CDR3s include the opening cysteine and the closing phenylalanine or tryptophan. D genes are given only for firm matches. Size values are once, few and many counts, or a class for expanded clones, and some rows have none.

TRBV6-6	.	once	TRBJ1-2	TGTGCCAGCAGTTACTTTCCGGGTTTTTATGGCTACACCTTC	CASSYFPGFYGYTF
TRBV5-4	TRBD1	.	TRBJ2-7	TGTGCCAGCAGCTTGGGGGGACAGGTAACCTACGAGCAGTACTTC	CASSLGGQVTYEQYF
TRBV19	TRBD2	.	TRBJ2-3	TGTGCCACAGGTAGCGGGTCCGCCCGGGGCACAGATACGCAGTATTTT	CATGSGSARGTDTQYF
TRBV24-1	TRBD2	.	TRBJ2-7	TGTGCCACCAGTGACGCAAGCGGGAGACGGCCCTACGAGCAGTACTTC	CATSDASGRRPYEQYF
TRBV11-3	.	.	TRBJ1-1	TGTGCCAGCAGCTTAACTCGGGGAAACACTGAAGCTTTCTTT	CASSLTRGNTEAFF
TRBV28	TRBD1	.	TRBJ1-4	TGTGCCACCATGGACAGGGGGAGTGAAAAACTGTTTTTT	CATMDRGSEKLFF
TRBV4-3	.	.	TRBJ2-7	TGCGCCAGCAGCCAAGACCTCCCAGGAGGGTCCTACGAGCAGTACTTC	CASSQDLPGGSYEQYF
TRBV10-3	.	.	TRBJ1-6	TGTGCCACCTCGGGGGGAGATAATTCACCCCTCCACTTT	CATSGGDNSPLHF
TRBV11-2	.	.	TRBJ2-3	TGTGCCAGCAGCCCGTCCACAGATACGCAGTATTTT	CASSPSTDTQYF
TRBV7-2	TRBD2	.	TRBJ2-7	TGTGCCAGCAGCTCCGGGACTAGCGGGTACGAGCAGTACTTC	CASSSGTSGYEQYF
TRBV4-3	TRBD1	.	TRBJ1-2	TGCGCCAGCAGCCAATGGGACAGCTCTAACTATGGCTACACCTTC	CASSQWDSSNYGYTF
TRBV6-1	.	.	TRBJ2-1	TGTGCCAGCAGTGACCTAGGGGGGGCCAATGAGCAGTTCTTC	CASSDLGGANEQFF
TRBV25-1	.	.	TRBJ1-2	TGTGCCAGCAGAGACAGTAACTATGGCTACACCTTC	CASRDSNYGYTF
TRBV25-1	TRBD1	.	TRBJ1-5	TGTGCCAGCAGCGGGACAGACAATCAGCCCCAGCATTTT	CASSGTDNQPQHF
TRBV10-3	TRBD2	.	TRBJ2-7	TGTGCCATCAGTGTTCTAGCGGGAGGGCCCTACGAGCAGTACTTC	CAISVLAGGPYEQYF
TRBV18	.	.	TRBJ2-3	TGTGCCAGCCGCGGGGTGCGCGATACGCAGTATTTT	CASRGVRDTQYF
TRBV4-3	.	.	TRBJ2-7	TGCGCCAGCAGCCAAGTCGGCGGGGAGTGGGGCTACGAGCAGTACTTC	CASSQVGGEWGYEQYF
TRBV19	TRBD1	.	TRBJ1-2	TGTGCCAGTAGTACCGGGACAGGGTACTATGGCTACACCTTC	CASSTGTGYYGYTF
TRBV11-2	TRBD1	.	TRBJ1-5	TGTGCCAGCAGCCGGACAGGGGATGGCAATCAGCCCCAGCATTTT	CASSRTGDGNQPQHF
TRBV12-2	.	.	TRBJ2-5	TGTGCAAGTCGCTTAGGGCGACTAGCGGGAGGGCCGATGTGGCGGACCCAGTACTTC	CASRLGRLAGGPMWRTQYF
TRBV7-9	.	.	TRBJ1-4	TGTGCCAGCAGCTTAGCGTCTTGGGGGCGCGTGGAAAAACTGTTTTTT	CASSLASWGRVEKLFF
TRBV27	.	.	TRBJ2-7	TGTGCCAGCAGTCTCGGACAGACCTACGAGCAGTACTTC	CASSLGQTYEQYF
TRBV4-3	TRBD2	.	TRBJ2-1	TGCGCCAGCAGCCAGGGTACTAGCGCCCATGAGCAGTTCTTC	CASSQGTSAHEQFF
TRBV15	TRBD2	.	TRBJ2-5	TGTGCCACCAGCAGAGATGGACTAGCGGCACAAGAGACCCAGTACTTC	CATSRDGLAAQETQYF
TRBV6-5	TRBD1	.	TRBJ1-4	TGTGCCAGCAGTCCCCGACAGGGGACTAATGAAAAACTGTTTTTT	CASSPRQGTNEKLFF
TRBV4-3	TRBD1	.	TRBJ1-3	TGCGCCAGCAGCCAAACAGGGGCGCTCCCCTCTGGAAACACCATATATTTT	CASSQTGALPSGNTIYF
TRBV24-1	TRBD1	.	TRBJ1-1	TGTGCCACCAGACAGGGGGTTAACACTGAAGCTTTCTTT	CATRQGVNTEAFF
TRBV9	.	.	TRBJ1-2	TGTGCCAGCAGCGTAGTCGAAGGGGGAGGCTACACCTTC	CASSVVEGGGYTF
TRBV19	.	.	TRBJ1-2	TGTGCCAGTAGTATAACGGGTCCCTATGGCTACACCTTC	CASSITGPYGYTF
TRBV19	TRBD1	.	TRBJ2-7	TGTGCCAGTAAGGTGCAGGGGGCACAGAACGAGCAGTACTTC	CASKVQGAQNEQYF
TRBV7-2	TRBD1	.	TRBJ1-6	TGTGCCAGCAGCTCCCGAGGACAGGGGATGGGTTCACCCCTCCACTTT	CASSSRGQGMGSPLHF
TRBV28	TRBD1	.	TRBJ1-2	TGTGCCAGCAGACCCACCGGGACAGGGGGCGCGGATGGCTACACCTTC	CASRPTGTGGADGYTF
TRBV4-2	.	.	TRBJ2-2	TGTGCCAGCAGCCGAGAATCCAGGGTACGGCACACCGGGGAGCTGTTTTTT	CASSRESRVRHTGELFF
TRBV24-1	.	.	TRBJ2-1	TGTGCCACCAGTGATTTGCCCCGGACAGGGAGGGATGAGCAGTTCTTC	CATSDLPRTGRDEQFF
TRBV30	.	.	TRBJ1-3	TGTGCCTGTACGAACGGGGCTGGAAACACCATATATTTT	CACTNGAGNTIYF